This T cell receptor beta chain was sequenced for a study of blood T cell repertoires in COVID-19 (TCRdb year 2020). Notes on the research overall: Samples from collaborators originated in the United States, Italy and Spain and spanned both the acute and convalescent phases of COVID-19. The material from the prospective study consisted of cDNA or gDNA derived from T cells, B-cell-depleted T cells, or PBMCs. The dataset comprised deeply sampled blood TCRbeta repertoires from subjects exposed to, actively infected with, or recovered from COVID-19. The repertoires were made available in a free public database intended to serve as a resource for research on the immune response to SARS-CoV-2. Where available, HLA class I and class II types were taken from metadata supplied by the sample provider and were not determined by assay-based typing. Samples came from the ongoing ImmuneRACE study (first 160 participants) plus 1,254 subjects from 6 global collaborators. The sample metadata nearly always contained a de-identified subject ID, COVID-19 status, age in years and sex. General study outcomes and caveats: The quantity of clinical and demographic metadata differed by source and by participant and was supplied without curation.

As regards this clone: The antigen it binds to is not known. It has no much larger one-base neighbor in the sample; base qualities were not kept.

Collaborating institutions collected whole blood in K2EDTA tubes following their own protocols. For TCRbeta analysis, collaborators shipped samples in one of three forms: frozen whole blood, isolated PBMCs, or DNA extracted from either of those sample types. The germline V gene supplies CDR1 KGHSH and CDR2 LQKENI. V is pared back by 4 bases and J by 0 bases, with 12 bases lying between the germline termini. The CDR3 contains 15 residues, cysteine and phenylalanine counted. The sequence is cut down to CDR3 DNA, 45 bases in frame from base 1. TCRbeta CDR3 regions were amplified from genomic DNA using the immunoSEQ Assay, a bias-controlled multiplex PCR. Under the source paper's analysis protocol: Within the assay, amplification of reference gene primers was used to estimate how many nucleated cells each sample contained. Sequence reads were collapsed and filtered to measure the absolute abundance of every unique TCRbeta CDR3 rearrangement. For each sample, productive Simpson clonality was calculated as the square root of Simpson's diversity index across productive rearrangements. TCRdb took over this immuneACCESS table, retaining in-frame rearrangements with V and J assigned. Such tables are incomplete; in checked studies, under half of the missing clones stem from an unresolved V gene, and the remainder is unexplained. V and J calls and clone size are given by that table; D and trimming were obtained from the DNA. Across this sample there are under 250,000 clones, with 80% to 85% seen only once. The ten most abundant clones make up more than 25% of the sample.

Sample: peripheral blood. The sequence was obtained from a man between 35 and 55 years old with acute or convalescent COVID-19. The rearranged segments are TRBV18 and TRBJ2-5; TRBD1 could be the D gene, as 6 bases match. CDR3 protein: CASSHLRTDQETQYF. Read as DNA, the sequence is TGTGCCAGCTCACATCTCAGGACAGACCAAGAGACCCAGTACTTC. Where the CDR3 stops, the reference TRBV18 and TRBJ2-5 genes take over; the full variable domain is NAGVMQNPRHLVRRRGQEARLRCSPMKGHSHVYWYRQLPEEGLKFMVYLQKENIIDESGMPKERFSAEFPKEGPSILRIQQVVRGDSAAYFCASSHLRTDQETQYFGPGTRLLVL.